These 18 T cell receptor beta chains share one sample of origin, sequenced in a study of shared clonotypes between healthy human individuals. Generated by immunoSEQ multiplex PCR, the TCRdb table keeps only in-frame clones and is missing some. The data hold roughly 2.5 million clones, with roughly nine tenths observed a single time. The specimen sequenced was naive CD4+ T cells sorted from blood. Sample subset: CD45RA+ positively selected. Every receptor here comes from a man younger than 35 in good health.

This sequence joins TRBV27 and TRBJ1-5, with D maybe TRBD1 (5 bases). The CDR3 is 14 amino acids. The ends were cut back, 2 bases at V and 6 bases at J, with 11 bases in the middle. CDR1 is MNHEY and CDR2 is SMNVEV in the germline V gene (reference sequence). DNA of the CDR3: TGTGCCAGCAGTTTAGAGGGGCCCCGTCAGCCCCAGCATTTT. Its translation is CASSLEGPRQPQHF.

This chain links TRBV4-1 with TRBJ2-2, with a weak D call TRBD2 (6 bases). The CDR3 contains 16 residues. Trimming took off 1 base at V and 2 bases at J, with 11 bases between the two ends. From germline, CDR1 is MGHRA and CDR2 YSYEKL. CDR3 protein: CASSQVQGLNTGELFF. The CDR3 DNA is TGCGCCAGCAGCCAAGTCCAGGGACTCAACACCGGGGAGCTGTTTTTT.

The gene calls are TRBV11-2 and TRBJ2-7; TRBD1 aligns across 9 bases. Germline V gives CDR1 SGHAT, CDR2 FQNNGV. The CDR3 totals 18 residues. Trimming took 2 bases from V and 0 from J; bases not matched to a gene: 11. CDR3 sequence: CASSLPRGQGPSSYEQYF. The DNA of the CDR3 is TGTGCCAGCAGCTTACCTCGAGGACAGGGGCCGAGCTCCTACGAGCAGTACTTC. The whole variable domain, remainder taken from reference TRBV11-2 and TRBJ2-7, is EAGVAQSPRYKIIEKRQSVAFWCNPISGHATLYWYQQILGQGPKLLIQFQNNGVVDDSQLPKDRFSAERLKGVDSTLKIQPAKLEDSAVYLCASSLPRGQGPSSYEQYFGPGTRLTVT.

In this sample, this clone turned up once. The V gene is TRBV7-8, the J gene TRBJ1-1; D call uncertain. Deletions cut 1 base from V and 5 bases from J, with 11 bases between. Germline V gene sequence: CDR1 SGHVS, CDR2 FQNEAQ. The CDR3 is 14 amino acids. The CDR3 bases are TGTGCCAGCAGCTTAGTGGTAGGGTGGACTGAAGCTTTCTTT. It is translated as CASSLVVGWTEAFF.

This chain joins TRBV2 and TRBJ2-7, with D maybe TRBD2 (7 bases). This CDR3 has 14 residues. The germline gives CDR1 SNHLY, CDR2 FYNNEI. Trimming took off 6 bases at V and 5 bases at J, with 17 bases between the two ends. CDR3 residues: CASRPRSGGDEQYF. As DNA, the CDR3 is TGTGCCAGCAGACCCAGGTCGGGGGGCGACGAGCAGTACTTC.

This chain connects TRBV2 to TRBJ2-7; 10 nucleotides align to TRBD2. Losses at the gene ends were 7 bases for V and 0 bases for J; bases not matched to a gene: 6. Looked up from germline, CDR1 is SNHLY and CDR2 is FYNNEI. This CDR3 is built from 15 residues. The CDR3 loop reads CASTLLAGNSYEQYF. CDR3 nucleotides: TGTGCCAGCACCCTACTAGCGGGGAACTCCTACGAGCAGTACTTC. Full variable domain (outside the CDR3, taken from reference TRBV2 and TRBJ2-7): EPEVTQTPSHQVTQMGQEVILRCVPISNHLYFYWYRQILGQKVEFLVSFYNNEISEKSEIFDDQFSVERPDGSNFTLKIRSTKLEDSAMYFCASTLLAGNSYEQYFGPGTRLTVT.

Remarks on this clone: This sample includes further DNA sequences coding for the same CDR3. This chain uses TRBV4-1 with TRBJ2-3; D not certain. From germline, CDR1 is MGHRA and CDR2 YSYEKL. Trimming took off 3 bases at V and 2 bases at J, with 9 bases between the two ends. This CDR3 comprises 14 residues. The CDR3 loop is CASSQVLTTDTQYF. The CDR3 nucleotides are TGCGCCAGCAGCCAGGTGTTAACCACAGATACGCAGTATTTT.

This clone showed up just once. This chain joins TRBV18 and TRBJ1-2; maybe TRBD1 (5 bases). Germline-derived CDR1 and CDR2 are KGHSH and LQKENI. Trimming took off 6 bases at V and 1 base at J, with 9 bases between the two ends. CDR3 size: 13 residues. The chain's CDR3 is CASSADINYGYTF. CDR3 in DNA: TGTGCCAGCTCCGCGGACATTAACTATGGCTACACCTTC.

This chain links TRBV2 with TRBJ2-1, with 8 nucleotides matching TRBD2. The CDR3 has 15 amino acids. V shed 4 bases, J shed 7 bases, and the junction held 9 bases outside the gene matches. Germline CDR1 and CDR2: SNHLY and FYNNEI. CDR3 sequence: CASSVQAGVINEQFF. CDR3 bases: TGTGCCAGCAGTGTCCAAGCGGGAGTGATTAATGAGCAGTTCTTC.

As regards this clone: The same CDR3 can be traced to other DNA sequences in this sample. The chain has TRBV18 and TRBJ2-5; D not resolved. This CDR3 spans 13 amino acids. Germline lookup yields CDR1 KGHSH and CDR2 LQKENI. Deletions cut 4 bases from V and 5 bases from J, with 11 bases between. The CDR3 protein is CASSRSLGETQYF. DNA of the CDR3: TGTGCCAGCTCACGGAGTTTGGGGGAGACCCAGTACTTC.

This sequence joins TRBV6-5 and TRBJ1-1; D may be TRBD1 (5 bases). There are 12 residues in the CDR3. CDR1 is MNHEY and CDR2 is SVGAGI in the germline V gene. V lost 2 bases and J 9 bases, leaving 10 bases between the germline ends. This chain's CDR3 is CASSYGRDKAFF. In DNA, the CDR3 is TGTGCCAGCAGTTACGGCAGGGATAAAGCTTTCTTT.

The V call is TRBV28, the J call TRBJ1-2, with D tentatively TRBD1 (5 bases). V was pared by 3 bases and J by 8 bases, with 22 bases between. Germline assignment: CDR1 MDHEN and CDR2 SYDVKM. The CDR3 extends over 16 amino acids. The CDR3 coding sequence is TGTGCCAGCAGTTTTAGGCAGGGTAGACAGTTCGGGGGCTACACCTTC. Its protein is CASSFRQGRQFGGYTF.

This chain uses TRBV10-3 with TRBJ2-4; D unresolved. Germline-derived CDR1 and CDR2 are ENHRY and SYGVKD. Trimming shortened V by 0 bases and J by 5 bases, and 14 bases separated the two germline ends. This CDR3 contains 16 residues. The CDR3 protein is CAISESGGTSQNIQYF. CDR3 nucleotides: TGTGCCATCAGTGAGTCAGGTGGTACCTCTCAAAACATTCAGTACTTC.

V usage is TRBV2 and J usage is TRBJ2-1; 9 bases are a match to TRBD2. Trimming at V came to 6 bases and at J to 7 bases, leaving 10 bases not matched to a gene. Germline V gene lookup returns CDR1 SNHLY and CDR2 FYNNEI. The CDR3 has 15 amino acids. CDR3 coding DNA: TGTGCCAGCAGAGCACTAGCGGGTCTAGGTAATGAGCAGTTCTTC. Translation gives CASRALAGLGNEQFF.

The CDR3: CASSPGTGSGANVLTF. CDR3 nucleotides: TGTGCCAGCAGCCCCGGGACAGGGTCTGGGGCCAACGTCCTGACTTTC. The V gene is TRBV7-9, the J gene TRBJ2-6; TRBD1 agrees at 9 bases. This CDR3 has 16 residues. Trimming at V came to 5 bases and at J to 1 base, leaving 3 bases not matched to a gene. From germline, CDR1 is SEHNR and CDR2 FQNEAQ (reference sequence).

The chain recombines TRBV5-1 with TRBJ1-4, with 12 bases aligning to TRBD1. The germline V gene encodes CDR1 SGHRS and CDR2 YFSETQ. Germline trimming cut 4 bases from V and 3 bases from J; bases unmatched to any gene: 4. The CDR3 sequence is 16 residues long. CDR3 residues: CASSLGQGAANEKLFF. CDR3 sequence (DNA): TGCGCCAGCAGCCTGGGACAGGGGGCTGCTAATGAAAAACTGTTTTTT.

The V call is TRBV30, the J call TRBJ2-5, with D perhaps matching TRBD1 (5 bases). The DNA end lines up better with TRBJ2-7; the J call may be wrong. CDR3 size: 13 residues. Germline V gene lookup returns CDR1 GTSNPN and CDR2 SVGIG (reference sequence). The CDR3 is CALTPGNGYEQYF. CDR3 DNA: TGTGCTCTAACTCCAGGGAACGGCTACGAGCAGTACTTC.

The chain couples TRBV2 to TRBJ1-2; the match to TRBD1 covers 7 bases. Germline CDR1 reads SNHLY; CDR2 reads FYNNEI. V gave up 4 bases and J gave up 6 bases; unmatched junction bases: 8. There are 14 residues in the CDR3. In nucleotides, the CDR3 is TGTGCCAGCAGTGCGACAGGGCCCTCGGATGGCTACACCTTC. Its protein product is CASSATGPSDGYTF.